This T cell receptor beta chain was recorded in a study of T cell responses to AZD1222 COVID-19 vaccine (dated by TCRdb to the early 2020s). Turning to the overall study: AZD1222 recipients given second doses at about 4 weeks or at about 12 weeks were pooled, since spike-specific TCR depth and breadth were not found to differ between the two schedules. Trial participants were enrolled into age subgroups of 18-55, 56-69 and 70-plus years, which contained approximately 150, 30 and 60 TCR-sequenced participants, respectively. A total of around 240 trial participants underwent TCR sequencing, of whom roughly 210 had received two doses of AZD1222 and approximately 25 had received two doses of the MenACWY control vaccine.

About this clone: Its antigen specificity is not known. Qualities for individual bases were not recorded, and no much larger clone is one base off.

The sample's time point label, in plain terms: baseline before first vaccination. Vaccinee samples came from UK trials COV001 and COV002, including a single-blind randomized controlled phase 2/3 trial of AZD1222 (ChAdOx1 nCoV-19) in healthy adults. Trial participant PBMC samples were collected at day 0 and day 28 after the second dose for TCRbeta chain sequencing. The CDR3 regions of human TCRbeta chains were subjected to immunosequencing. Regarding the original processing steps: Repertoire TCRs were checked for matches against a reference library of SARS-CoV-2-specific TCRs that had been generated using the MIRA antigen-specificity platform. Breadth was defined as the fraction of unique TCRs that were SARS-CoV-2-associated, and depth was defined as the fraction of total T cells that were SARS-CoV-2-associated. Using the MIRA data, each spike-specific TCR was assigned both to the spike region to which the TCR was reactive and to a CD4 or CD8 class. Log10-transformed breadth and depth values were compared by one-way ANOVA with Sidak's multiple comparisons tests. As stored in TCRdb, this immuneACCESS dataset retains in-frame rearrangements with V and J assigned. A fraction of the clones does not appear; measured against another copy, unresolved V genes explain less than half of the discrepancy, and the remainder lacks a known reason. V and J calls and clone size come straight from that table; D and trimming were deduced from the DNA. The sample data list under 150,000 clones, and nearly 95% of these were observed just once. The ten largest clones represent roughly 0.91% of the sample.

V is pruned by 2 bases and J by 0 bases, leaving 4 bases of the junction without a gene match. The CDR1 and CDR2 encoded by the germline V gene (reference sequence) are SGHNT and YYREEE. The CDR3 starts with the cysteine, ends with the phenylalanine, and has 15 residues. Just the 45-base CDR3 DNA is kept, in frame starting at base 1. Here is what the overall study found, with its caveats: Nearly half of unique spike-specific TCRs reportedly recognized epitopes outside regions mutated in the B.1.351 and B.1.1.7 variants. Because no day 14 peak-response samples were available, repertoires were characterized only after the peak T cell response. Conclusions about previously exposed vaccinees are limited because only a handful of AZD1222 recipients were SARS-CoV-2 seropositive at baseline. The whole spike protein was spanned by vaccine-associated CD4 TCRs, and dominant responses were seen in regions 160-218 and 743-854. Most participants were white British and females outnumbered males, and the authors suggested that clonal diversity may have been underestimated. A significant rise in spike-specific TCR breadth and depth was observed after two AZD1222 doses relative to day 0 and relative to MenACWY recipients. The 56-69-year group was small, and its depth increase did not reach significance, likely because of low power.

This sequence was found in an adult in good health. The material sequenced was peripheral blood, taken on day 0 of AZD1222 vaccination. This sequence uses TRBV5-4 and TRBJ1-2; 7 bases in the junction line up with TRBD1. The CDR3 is CASSLWTGANYGYTF. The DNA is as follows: TGTGCCAGCAGCTTATGGACAGGAGCTAACTATGGCTACACCTTC.